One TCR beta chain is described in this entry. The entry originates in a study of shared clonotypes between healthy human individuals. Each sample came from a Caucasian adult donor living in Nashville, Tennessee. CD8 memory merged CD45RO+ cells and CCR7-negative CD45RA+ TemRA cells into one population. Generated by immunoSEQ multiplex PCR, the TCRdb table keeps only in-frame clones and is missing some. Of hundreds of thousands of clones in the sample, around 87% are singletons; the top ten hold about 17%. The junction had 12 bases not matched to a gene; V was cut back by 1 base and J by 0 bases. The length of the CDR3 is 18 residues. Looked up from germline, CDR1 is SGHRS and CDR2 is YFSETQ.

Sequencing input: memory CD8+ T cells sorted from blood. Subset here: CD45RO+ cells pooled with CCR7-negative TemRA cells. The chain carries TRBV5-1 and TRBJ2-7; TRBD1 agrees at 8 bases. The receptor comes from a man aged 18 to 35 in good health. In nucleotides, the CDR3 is TGCGCCAGCAGCTTGTCTCCTCCGACAGGGGTGAGCTCCTACGAGCAGTACTTC. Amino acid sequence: CASSLSPPTGVSSYEQYF.